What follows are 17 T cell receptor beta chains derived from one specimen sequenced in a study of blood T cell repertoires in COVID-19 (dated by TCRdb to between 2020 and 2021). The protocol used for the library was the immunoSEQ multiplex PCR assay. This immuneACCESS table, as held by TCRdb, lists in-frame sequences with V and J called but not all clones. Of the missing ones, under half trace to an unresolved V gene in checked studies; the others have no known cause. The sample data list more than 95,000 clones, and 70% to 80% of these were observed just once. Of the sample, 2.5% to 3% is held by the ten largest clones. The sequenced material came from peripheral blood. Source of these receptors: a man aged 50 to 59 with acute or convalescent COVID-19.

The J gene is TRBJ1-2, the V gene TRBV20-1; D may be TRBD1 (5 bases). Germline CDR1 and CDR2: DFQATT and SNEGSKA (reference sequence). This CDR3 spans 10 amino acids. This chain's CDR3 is CSLGGSGYTF. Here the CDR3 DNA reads TGCAGCCTGGGGGGTAGCGGCTACACCTTC.

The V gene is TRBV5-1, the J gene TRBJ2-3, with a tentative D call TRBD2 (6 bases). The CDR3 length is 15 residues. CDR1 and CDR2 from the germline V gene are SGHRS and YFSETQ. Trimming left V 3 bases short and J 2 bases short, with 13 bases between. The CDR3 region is CASSSGTPNTDTQYF. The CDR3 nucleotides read TGCGCCAGCAGCTCCGGGACTCCAAACACAGATACGCAGTATTTT.

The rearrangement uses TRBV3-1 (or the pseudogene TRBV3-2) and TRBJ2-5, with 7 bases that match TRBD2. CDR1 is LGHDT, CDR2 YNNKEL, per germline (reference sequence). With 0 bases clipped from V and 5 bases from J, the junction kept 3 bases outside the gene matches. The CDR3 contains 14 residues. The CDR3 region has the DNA TGTGCCAGCAGCCAAGATACCGGGGGGGAGACCCAGTACTTC. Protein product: CASSQDTGGETQYF.

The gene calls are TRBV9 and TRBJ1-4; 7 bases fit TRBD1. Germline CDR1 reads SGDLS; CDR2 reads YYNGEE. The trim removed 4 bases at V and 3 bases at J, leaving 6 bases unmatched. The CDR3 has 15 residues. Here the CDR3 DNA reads TGTGCCAGCAGCCCCAGACAGGGTGCTAATGAAAAACTGTTTTTT. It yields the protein CASSPRQGANEKLFF.

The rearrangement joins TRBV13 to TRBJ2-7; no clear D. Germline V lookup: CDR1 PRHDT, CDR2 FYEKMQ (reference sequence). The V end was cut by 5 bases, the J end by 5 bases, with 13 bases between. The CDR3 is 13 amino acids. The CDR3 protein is CASSPGLVDEQYF. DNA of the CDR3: TGTGCCAGCAGCCCCGGGTTGGTCGACGAGCAGTACTTC.

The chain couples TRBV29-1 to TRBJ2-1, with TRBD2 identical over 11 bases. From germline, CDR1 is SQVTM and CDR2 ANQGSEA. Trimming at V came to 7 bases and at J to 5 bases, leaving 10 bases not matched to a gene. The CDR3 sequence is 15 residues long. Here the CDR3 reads CSGLLAGGPNNEQFF. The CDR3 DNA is TGCAGCGGCTTATTAGCGGGAGGGCCCAACAATGAGCAGTTCTTC.

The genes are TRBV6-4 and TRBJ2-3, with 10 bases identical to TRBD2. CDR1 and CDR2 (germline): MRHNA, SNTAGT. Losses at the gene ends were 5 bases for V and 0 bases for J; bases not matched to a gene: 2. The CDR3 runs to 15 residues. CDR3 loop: CASSRLAGSTDTQYF. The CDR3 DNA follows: TGTGCCAGCAGTCGACTAGCGGGTAGCACAGATACGCAGTATTTT.

The CDR3 sequence is CASSLDGASGGRKQFF. The DNA for the CDR3 is TGCGCCAGCAGCTTGGATGGGGCTAGCGGGGGGCGGAAGCAGTTCTTC. The chain uses TRBV5-1 and TRBJ2-1, with 11 bases matching TRBD2. The V gene's germline CDR1 is SGHRS and CDR2 YFSETQ. The CDR3 runs to 16 residues. J gave up 11 bases and V 0 bases, and 10 bases lay outside the gene matches.

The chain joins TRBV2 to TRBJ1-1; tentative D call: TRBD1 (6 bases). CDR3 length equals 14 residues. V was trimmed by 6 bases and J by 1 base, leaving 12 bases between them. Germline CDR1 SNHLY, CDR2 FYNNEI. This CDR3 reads CASRGGQWNTEAFF. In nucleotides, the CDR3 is TGTGCCAGCAGGGGCGGACAGTGGAACACTGAAGCTTTCTTT.

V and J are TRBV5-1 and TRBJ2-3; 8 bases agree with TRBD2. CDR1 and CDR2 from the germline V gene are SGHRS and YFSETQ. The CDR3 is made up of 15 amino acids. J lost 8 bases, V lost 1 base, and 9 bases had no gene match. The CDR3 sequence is CASSLNGGDEGTQYF. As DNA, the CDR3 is TGCGCCAGCAGCTTGAACGGGGGGGATGAGGGTACGCAGTATTTT.

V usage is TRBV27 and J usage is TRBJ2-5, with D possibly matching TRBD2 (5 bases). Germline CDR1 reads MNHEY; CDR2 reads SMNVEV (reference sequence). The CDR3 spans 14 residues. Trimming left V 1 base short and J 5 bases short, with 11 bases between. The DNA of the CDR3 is TGTGCCAGCAGTTTATTCCGGGGTGGGGAGACCCAGTACTTC. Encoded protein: CASSLFRGGETQYF.

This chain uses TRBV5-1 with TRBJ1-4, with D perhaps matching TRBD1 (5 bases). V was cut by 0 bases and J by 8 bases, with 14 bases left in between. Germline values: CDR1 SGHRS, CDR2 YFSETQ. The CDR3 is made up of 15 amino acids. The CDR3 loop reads CASSLADRLGEKLFF. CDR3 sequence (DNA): TGCGCCAGCAGCTTGGCCGACAGACTGGGGGAAAAACTGTTTTTT.

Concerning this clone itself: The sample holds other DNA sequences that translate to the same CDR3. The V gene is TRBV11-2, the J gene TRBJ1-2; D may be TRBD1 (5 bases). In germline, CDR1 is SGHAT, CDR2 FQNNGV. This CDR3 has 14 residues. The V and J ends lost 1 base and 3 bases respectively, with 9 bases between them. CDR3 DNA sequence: TGTGCCAGCAGCTTAGGAGCAGGGTACTATGGCTACACCTTC. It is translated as CASSLGAGYYGYTF.

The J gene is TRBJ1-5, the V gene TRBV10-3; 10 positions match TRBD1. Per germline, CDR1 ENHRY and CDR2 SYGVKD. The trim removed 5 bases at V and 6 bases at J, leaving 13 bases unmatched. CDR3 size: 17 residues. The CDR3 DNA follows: TGTGCCATCAGTTCCTTTTTTGAGACAGGGGGCGGTCAGCCCCAGCATTTT. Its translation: CAISSFFETGGGQPQHF.

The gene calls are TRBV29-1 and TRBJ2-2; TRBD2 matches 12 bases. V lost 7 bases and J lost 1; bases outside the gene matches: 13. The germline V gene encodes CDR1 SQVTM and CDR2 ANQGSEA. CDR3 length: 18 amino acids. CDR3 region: CSGKWSTSGGLNTGELFF. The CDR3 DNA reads TGCAGCGGGAAATGGAGTACTAGCGGGGGGCTGAACACCGGGGAGCTGTTTTTT.

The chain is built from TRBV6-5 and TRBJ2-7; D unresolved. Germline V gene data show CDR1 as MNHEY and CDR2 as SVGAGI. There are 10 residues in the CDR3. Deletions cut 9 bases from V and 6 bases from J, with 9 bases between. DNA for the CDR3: TGTGCCAGACCCTTAGCCGAGCAGTACTTC. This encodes CARPLAEQYF.

CDR3 amino acids: CATSRERTEFYGYTF. The CDR3 nucleotides read TGTGCCACCAGCAGAGAGAGGACAGAATTCTATGGCTACACCTTC. The rearrangement links TRBV15 to TRBJ1-2, with D tentatively TRBD1 (6 bases). CDR1 LNHNV and CDR2 YYDKDF come from the germline V gene (reference sequence). The CDR3 is made up of 15 amino acids. Trimming cost V 0 bases and J 4 bases, with 12 bases left between them.